These T cell receptor beta chains were read from a single sample in a study of prognosis after radiotherapy for stage I lung cancer. One entry per CDR3 protein results from TCRdb running MiXCR on the multiplex PCR reads. The table lists over 14,000 distinct CDR3 sequences, approximately 60% of them singletons, with roughly 24% in the top ten. The sequencing here drew on PBMCs, taken before or after stereotactic body radiation therapy (not recorded which). These receptors were obtained from a donor aged 50 or older with non-small cell lung cancer. The CDR3 runs from the conserved cysteine through the conserved F or W. The order of the fields is V gene, clone size, J gene, D gene, CDR3 DNA, CDR3 protein. A D gene is named only where the DNA matches it firmly. Size is stated for part of the rows, as once, few or many counts, or as a class when the clone is expanded.

>TRBV6-1|medium-sized|TRBJ2-7|TRBD2
TGTGCCAGCAGTGCCAGCGGGATTACCTACGAGCAGTACTTC
CASSASGITYEQYF
>TRBV19|NA|TRBJ2-1|NA
TGTGCCAGTAGTATAGCCTTCGCTGGAGGGCCAAAGAAGCAGTTCTTC
CASSIAFAGGPKKQFF
>TRBV20-1|NA|TRBJ2-6|NA
TGCAGTGCTAGAGGTACTGTGTCCAACGTCCTGACTTTC
CSARGTVSNVLTF
>TRBV10-3|many|TRBJ2-7|TRBD1
TGTGCCATCAGCCCGGGACAGGGGTGGGGACAGCAGTACTTC
CAISPGQGWGQQYF
>TRBV5-1|once|TRBJ2-1|NA
TGCTCCAGCACCAATGATCGTGGGGAGCAGTTCTTC
CSSTNDRGEQFF
>TRBV12-3/TRBV12-4|NA|TRBJ1-2|NA
TGTGCCAGCAGTCCCATGGTCGGCTACACCTTC
CASSPMVGYTF
>TRBV5-1|NA|TRBJ2-4|NA
TGCGCCAACAGCTTGGATTACGGGGGTCTAGCCAAAAACATTCAGTACTTC
CANSLDYGGLAKNIQYF
>TRBV27|medium-sized|TRBJ2-7|NA
TGTGCCAGCAGTTCAGGGAACGGCTACGAGCAGTACTTC
CASSSGNGYEQYF
>TRBV19|many|TRBJ2-3|NA
TGTGCCAGTAGTATCGAACCAAAAACGCAGTATTTT
CASSIEPKTQYF
>TRBV6-1|NA|TRBJ1-3|NA
TGTGCCAGCAGGCCCCCCCTGGCTGGAAACACCATATATTTT
CASRPPLAGNTIYF
>TRBV5-1|NA|TRBJ2-5|TRBD1
TGCGTCAGCCGCTACCGGACAGGGCGGGAAGAGACCCAGTACTTC
CVSRYRTGREETQYF
>TRBV6-1|NA|TRBJ2-3|NA
TGTGTCAGCAGTATGAGTGCAGATACGAAGTATTTT
CVSSMSADTKYF
>TRBV7-3|NA|TRBJ2-3|NA
TGTGCCAGCAGCTTAAACCAGGGGACCACAGATAAGCAGTATTTT
CASSLNQGTTDKQYF
>TRBV27|medium-sized|TRBJ1-5|NA
TGTGCCAGCAGTTTATTGGGGGGCTTGAGCAATCAGCCCCAGCATTTT
CASSLLGGLSNQPQHF
>TRBV6-5|NA|TRBJ2-4|NA
TGTGCCAGCAGTTACTCGATCGTAGGTTCCAAAAACATTCAGTACTTC
CASSYSIVGSKNIQYF
>TRBV4-2|many|TRBJ2-7|TRBD2
TGTGCCAGCAGCCAGGTAGAGAAGGGACTAGCGGTCCCCAACTACGAGCAGTACTTC
CASSQVEKGLAVPNYEQYF
>TRBV12-3/TRBV12-4|NA|TRBJ2-3|NA
TGTGCCAGCAGTTTAGCGGTGGACAGCACCACAGATACGCAGTATTTT
CASSLAVDSTTDTQYF
>TRBV30|many|TRBJ1-1|NA
TGTGCCTGGAGGAAGGCCCAGGGAGGTGAAGCTTTCTTT
CAWRKAQGGEAFF
>TRBV5-1|medium-sized|TRBJ1-6|TRBD1
TGCGCCAGCAGCTTGGACCCCGGGACAGTAAATTCACCCCTCCACTTT
CASSLDPGTVNSPLHF
>TRBV6-5|once|TRBJ2-7|TRBD2
TGTGCCAGTAGTTACTCATCCGGGACTAGTAGCTTCGAGCAGTGCTTC
CASSYSSGTSSFEQCF
>TRBV6-1|many|TRBJ2-5|NA
TGTGCCAGCAGTCCCGGGACGGCTGGGAAAGAGACCCAGTACTTC
CASSPGTAGKETQYF
>TRBV28|few|TRBJ2-7|NA
TGTGCCAGCAGTTTCGGCCTAGACTACGAGCAGTACTTC
CASSFGLDYEQYF
>TRBV6-2/TRBV6-3|medium-sized|TRBJ2-1|TRBD1
TGTGCCAGCAGTTACACAGGGGATTGGAATGAGCAGTTCTTC
CASSYTGDWNEQFF
>TRBV7-9|medium-sized|TRBJ2-2|TRBD1
TGTGCCAGCAGCTTAAGCCGCGGACAGGGGGGCACCGGGGAGCTGTTTTTT
CASSLSRGQGGTGELFF
>TRBV14|many|TRBJ2-3|TRBD1
TGTGCCAGCAGCCAAGCTACCGGGACAGGGAGCACAGATACGCAGTATTTT
CASSQATGTGSTDTQYF
>TRBV20-1|NA|TRBJ2-7|TRBD2
TGCAGTGCTAGACAACCCCTAGCGGGAGCCTACGAGCAGTACTTC
CSARQPLAGAYEQYF
>TRBV2|once|TRBJ1-6|NA
TGTGCCAGCAGTGAACGGCGGCAGGGGTATTCACCCCTCCACTTT
CASSERRQGYSPLHF
>TRBV30|once|TRBJ1-5|NA
TGTGCCTGGAGTACCGGGGACGTTAGCAATCAGCCCCAGCATTTT
CAWSTGDVSNQPQHF
>TRBV5-1|NA|TRBJ2-7|TRBD2
TGCGCCAGCAGCCCCGGACTAGCGGGGACACTCTACGAGCAGTACTTC
CASSPGLAGTLYEQYF
>TRBV14|NA|TRBJ2-1|NA
TGTGCCAGCAGTTTAGACGATTACAATGAGCAGTTCTTC
CASSLDDYNEQFF
>TRBV11-2|many|TRBJ2-1|NA
TGTGCCAGCAGCTTAGAACAGAGCTCCTACAATGAGCAGTTCTTC
CASSLEQSSYNEQFF
>TRBV5-1|few|TRBJ2-7|TRBD1
TGTGCCAGCAGTACCGGGACAGGGGCCTACGAGCAGTACTTC
CASSTGTGAYEQYF
>TRBV6-1|once|TRBJ2-3|TRBD1
TGTGCCAGCAGGGCAGCCACAGGGGGGAACACAGATACGCAGTATTTT
CASRAATGGNTDTQYF
>TRBV5-1|medium-sized|TRBJ2-7|TRBD1
TGCGCCAGCAGCTTGGAAGGGACAGGGACGTACGAGCAGTACTTC
CASSLEGTGTYEQYF
>TRBV7-8|medium-sized|TRBJ2-2|NA
TGTGCCAGCAGCTTCGCGATGCTGGCCGGGGAGCTGTTTTTT
CASSFAMLAGELFF
>TRBV9|medium-sized|TRBJ2-3|NA
TGTGCCAGCAGCCGACCCGGGACTCCAGATACGCAGTATTTT
CASSRPGTPDTQYF
>TRBV29-1|many|TRBJ2-3|NA
TGCAGCGTTGTGGGTGGTGGGGGGGGCGTTGAGGGGGCAGATACGCAGTATTTT
CSVVGGGGGVEGADTQYF
>TRBV11-2|NA|TRBJ2-7|NA
TGTGCCAGCAGCGACGTAGGAACCTACGAGCAGTACTTC
CASSDVGTYEQYF
>TRBV7-2|NA|TRBJ1-2|NA
TGTGCCAGCAGTTTCCTATTCATAGGGAACTATGGCTACACCTTC
CASSFLFIGNYGYTF
>TRBV7-6|NA|TRBJ2-2|TRBD2
TGTGCCAGCAGCTCTTTTATAGCGGGAGGGAACACCGGGGAGCTGTTTTTT
CASSSFIAGGNTGELFF
>TRBV19|NA|TRBJ2-7|TRBD2
TGTACCAGTAGTAGGGAATATAGCGGGAAGGACTACGAGCAGTACTTC
CTSSREYSGKDYEQYF
>TRBV30|many|TRBJ1-1|NA
TGTGCCTACTCCGGGACTTTGGGCACTGAAGCTTTCTTT
CAYSGTLGTEAFF
>TRBV20-1|medium-sized|TRBJ2-3|TRBD2
TGCAGTGCGGTAGCGGGAGGCACAGATACGCAGTATTTT
CSAVAGGTDTQYF
>TRBV5-6|many|TRBJ2-5|NA
TGTGCCAGCAGCTTGGTTTCGGAAGAGACCCAGTACTTC
CASSLVSEETQYF
>TRBV9|many|TRBJ2-3|NA
TGTGCCAGCAGCGTAGGTCTAGCGAGCACAGATACGCAGTATTTT
CASSVGLASTDTQYF
>TRBV19|NA|TRBJ2-1|NA
TGTGCCAGTAGTACCTACCGGGAGCCTCCCTACAATGAGCAGTTCTTC
CASSTYREPPYNEQFF
>TRBV4-1|many|TRBJ2-1|TRBD2
TGCGCCAGCAGCCAAGATGGACGACTAGCGGGAGCCGGTGAGCAGTTCTTC
CASSQDGRLAGAGEQFF
>TRBV11-3|NA|TRBJ2-7|NA
TGTGCCAGCAGCTTAACGGGAACAGTCGACGAGCAGTACTTC
CASSLTGTVDEQYF
>TRBV7-9|medium-sized|TRBJ2-7|TRBD2
TGTGCCAGCAGGGTAGCGGGAGCCTACGAGCAGTACTTC
CASRVAGAYEQYF